This T cell receptor (beta chain) was recovered during a study of OX40 agonist ivuxolimab in advanced cancers. On the study more broadly: Ivuxolimab, an agonistic anti-OX40 (CD134) antibody, was given to patients. Two cutaneous melanoma patients and one hepatocellular carcinoma patient, three in all, had partial responses.

The assay was immunoSEQ multiplex PCR, and TCRdb's table has in-frame clones only and misses some. Here the sample spans about 79,000 clones, approximately 94% being singletons. Germline CDR1 SGDLS, CDR2 YYNGEE. This CDR3 has 13 amino acids. The ends were cut back, 4 bases at V and 5 bases at J, with 12 bases in the middle. The sequence was collected from an adult with an advanced solid tumor such as melanoma, head and neck, liver or kidney cancer. The sample in question was CD4+ or CD8+ T cells sorted from blood, obtained in a trial of the OX40 agonist ivuxolimab. The chain links TRBV9 to TRBJ2-5; D may be TRBD1 or TRBD2 (5 bases each). In nucleotides, the CDR3 is TGTGCCAGCAGCCCCCGCAGGGAGGAGACCCAGTACTTC. Translated: CASSPRREETQYF.